These 15 T cell receptor beta chains came from one sample sequenced in a study of CD4 T cells in relation to SARS-CoV-2 and coronaviruses. The antigens of these receptors remain unknown. TCRdb's table, derived via immunoSEQ multiplex PCR, lists solely in-frame clones and lacks some. Of about 22,000 clones in the sample, 72% were seen once. CD4+ T cells from unexposed donors were obtained before the COVID-19 pandemic (2011-2018). The cells were cultured for approximately ten days before CD4+ T cells were isolated. The sequencing sample was made of CD4+ T cells from PBMCs, cultured in vitro. The origin of the receptors is a human donor in good health.

The rearrangement links TRBV5-1 to TRBJ2-5, with no clear D. Per germline, CDR1 SGHRS and CDR2 YFSETQ. Trimming took 3 bases from V and 0 from J, leaving 9 bases between them. CDR3 length: 14 amino acids. CDR3 region: CASSYSRDQETQYF. The DNA for the CDR3 is TGCGCCAGCAGCTACTCACGGGACCAAGAGACCCAGTACTTC. Combining the CDR3 with reference TRBV5-1 and TRBJ2-5 gives the whole variable domain KAGVTQTPRYLIKTRGQQVTLSCSPISGHRSVSWYQQTPGQGLQFLFEYFSETQRNKGNFPGRFSGRQFSNSRSEMNVSTLELGDSALYLCASSYSRDQETQYFGPGTRLLVL.

This sequence joins TRBV12-3 or TRBV12-4 and TRBJ1-5; D is ambiguous. V dropped 3 bases and J dropped 6 bases, with 9 bases sitting between them. The CDR3 runs 13 residues. The CDR3 loop reads CASSFDTIQPQHF. In nucleotides, the CDR3 is TGTGCCAGCAGTTTCGACACAATTCAGCCCCAGCATTTT.

This clone was recorded only once. The chain joins TRBV4-1 to TRBJ2-1; 10 bases are a match to TRBD2. CDR3 size: 16 residues. Germline values: CDR1 MGHRA, CDR2 YSYEKL. Trimming removed 4 bases from V and 0 bases from J; junction bases left unmatched: 3. CDR3 protein: CASSRLAGGSYNEQFF. The CDR3 coding sequence is TGCGCCAGCAGCCGCTTAGCGGGGGGCTCCTACAATGAGCAGTTCTTC.

The J gene is TRBJ2-7, the V gene TRBV4-3, with a tentative D call TRBD1 (6 bases). Germline values: CDR1 LGHNA, CDR2 YSLEER. Trimming stripped 3 bases from V and 3 bases from J, with 15 bases between. The CDR3 runs 15 residues. The CDR3 here is CASSHGSTGYYEQYF. CDR3 coding DNA: TGCGCCAGCAGCCACGGTTCAACAGGGTACTACGAGCAGTACTTC.

The rearrangement joins TRBV11-3 to TRBJ1-1, with TRBD1 matching over 9 bases. J was trimmed by 4 bases and V by 4 bases; bases with no gene match: 16. Germline loops: CDR1 SGHNT, CDR2 YENEEA. The CDR3 extends over 18 amino acids. The CDR3 DNA reads TGTGCCAGCAGCTCCAATTCCCCGGGACAGGGACATGGCACTGAAGCTTTCTTT. It is translated as CASSSNSPGQGHGTEAFF. Variable domain in full (rest from reference TRBV11-3 and TRBJ1-1): EAGVVQSPRYKIIEKKQPVAFWCNPISGHNTLYWYLQNLGQGPELLIRYENEEAVDDSQLPKDRFSAERLKGVDSTLKIQPAELGDSAVYLCASSSNSPGQGHGTEAFFGQGTRLTVV.

The CDR3 coding sequence is TGTGCCAGCAGCTTAGCAGGGGGAGGTAATGAAAAACTGTTTTTT. Protein: CASSLAGGGNEKLFF. This rearrangement joins TRBV7-9 to TRBJ1-4; weak D call: TRBD1 (6 bases). The length of the CDR3 is 15 residues. Trimming removed 0 bases from V and 4 bases from J, with 9 bases in between. The V gene's germline CDR1 is SEHNR and CDR2 FQNEAQ (reference sequence).

The chain links TRBV11-1 to TRBJ2-6; D ambiguous. Trimming shortened V by 5 bases and J by 1 base, and 9 bases separated the two germline ends. This CDR3 contains 15 residues. CDR1 and CDR2 (germline): SGHAT, FQDESV (reference sequence). The CDR3 sequence is CASSPRWSGANVLTF. CDR3 nucleotides: TGTGCCAGCAGCCCTAGGTGGTCTGGGGCCAACGTCCTGACTTTC.

Only a few counts were recorded for this clone. DNA of the CDR3: TGTGCCAGCAGTGATCTACAGGGGGGTACCGGGGAGCTGTTTTTT. Protein product: CASSDLQGGTGELFF. V and J are TRBV2 and TRBJ2-2; 8 nucleotides align to TRBD1. The CDR3 loop spans 15 amino acids. J lost 5 bases, V lost 3 bases, and 5 bases had no gene match. The germline V gene has CDR1 SNHLY and CDR2 FYNNEI.

The J gene is TRBJ2-7, the V gene TRBV5-5; TRBD1 might be the D (6 bases). Germline CDR1 and CDR2: SGHKS and YYEKEE (reference sequence). The CDR3 spans 17 residues. Deletions cut 2 bases from V and 2 bases from J, with 20 bases between. This chain's CDR3 is CASSLRTEESTAYEQYF. The CDR3 DNA reads as TGTGCCAGCAGCTTACGGACAGAAGAAAGTACAGCCTACGAGCAGTACTTC.

This clone is a singleton in its sample. V and J are TRBV5-1 and TRBJ1-1; TRBD1 might be the D (5 bases). V was cut by 2 bases and J by 6 bases, with 14 bases left in between. Germline V lookup: CDR1 SGHRS, CDR2 YFSETQ. CDR3 length: 14 residues. The CDR3 DNA reads as TGCGCCAGCAGCTTCCAAGAGGGGTACGCTGAAGCTTTCTTT. This encodes CASSFQEGYAEAFF.

The chain uses TRBV7-9 and TRBJ2-5; D remains ambiguous. CDR1 and CDR2 from the germline V gene are SEHNR and FQNEAQ (reference sequence). The CDR3 sequence is 13 residues long. V lost 0 bases and J 5 bases, leaving 7 bases between the germline ends. The CDR3 nucleotides read TGTGCCAGCAGCTTAGCCCCGGGCGAGACCCAGTACTTC. The encoded protein is CASSLAPGETQYF. Looking up the rest from reference TRBV7-9 and TRBJ2-5 gives the full variable domain: DTGVSQNPRHKITKRGQNVTFRCDPISEHNRLYWYRQTLGQGPEFLTYFQNEAQLEKSRLLSDRFSAERPKGSFSTLEIQRTEQGDSAMYLCASSLAPGETQYFGPGTRLLVL.

V usage is TRBV27 and J usage is TRBJ2-7; 8 positions agree with TRBD1. The CDR3 length is 14 residues. Germline V gene sequence: CDR1 MNHEY, CDR2 SMNVEV (reference sequence). V was pared by 6 bases and J by 3 bases, with 7 bases of the junction left unmatched. The CDR3 loop reads CASSRTGSYYEQYF. CDR3 in DNA: TGTGCCAGCAGCCGGACAGGGAGTTACTACGAGCAGTACTTC.

Only one count was recorded for this clone. The V and J genes are TRBV19 and TRBJ1-3; D unclear. CDR3 length: 13 residues. CDR1 and CDR2 (germline): LNHDA, SQIVND (reference sequence). The V and J ends lost 7 bases and 3 bases respectively, with 10 bases between them. The DNA of the CDR3 is TGTGCCAGTACGCGAGGGATTGGAAACACCATATATTTT. Its protein is CASTRGIGNTIYF.

The genes are TRBV10-3 and TRBJ1-2; the D is unclear. The CDR3 loop spans 15 amino acids. The V end was cut by 0 bases, the J end by 2 bases, with 10 bases between. Germline V CDR1 and CDR2: ENHRY, SYGVKD. Written as DNA, the CDR3 is TGTGCCATCAGTGAGTCGATCCGAGCGAACTATGGCTACACCTTC. Translating it yields CAISESIRANYGYTF.

This clone was counted a single time. V is TRBV4-3 and J is TRBJ2-3; D might be TRBD1 (5 bases). V was shortened by 0 bases and J by 1 base, with 14 bases between the two germline ends. Germline V gives CDR1 LGHNA, CDR2 YSLEER. The CDR3 is made up of 17 amino acids. The CDR3 spells CASSQDFHQGGTDTQYF. For the CDR3, the DNA is TGCGCCAGCAGCCAAGATTTCCACCAGGGTGGCACAGATACGCAGTATTTT.